These T cell receptor beta chains were read from a single sample in a study of spatial heterogeneity in lung cancer. TCRdb re-called the 5' RACE reads through MiXCR, storing one row per CDR3 protein. The repertoire holds approximately 49,000 distinct CDR3 sequences, about 5.8% seen once, with approximately 12% in the top ten. Source: PBMCs, taken at surgery. The receptors were gathered from a male donor with early-stage non-small cell lung cancer. Both conserved end residues are part of each CDR3. Fields, in order: CDR3 DNA, CDR3 protein, clone size, V gene, J gene, D gene. D genes are given only for firm matches. Rows may omit the clone size; those that give it use once, few, many or a size class.

CDR3 DNA: TGTGCCATCGGCAGGGCTTATGGCTACACCTTC
CDR3 protein: CAIGRAYGYTF
clone size: -
V gene: TRBV10-3
J gene: TRBJ1-2
D gene: -

CDR3 DNA: TGCAGTGCTAGGAAGGGGGCTGACACCGGGGAGCTGTTTTTT
CDR3 protein: CSARKGADTGELFF
clone size: many
V gene: TRBV20-1
J gene: TRBJ2-2
D gene: TRBD1

CDR3 DNA: TGTGCCAGCATCCCGACCATCGGTAATGAAAAACTGTTTTTT
CDR3 protein: CASIPTIGNEKLFF
clone size: -
V gene: TRBV28
J gene: TRBJ1-4
D gene: -

CDR3 DNA: TGTGCCAGCAGTTACAGGGGGGTAGGTGGAAACACCATATATTTT
CDR3 protein: CASSYRGVGGNTIYF
clone size: many
V gene: TRBV6-6
J gene: TRBJ1-3
D gene: -

CDR3 DNA: TGCGCCAGCAGCCAAGAACGACAGAACACCGGGGAGCTGTTTTTT
CDR3 protein: CASSQERQNTGELFF
clone size: many
V gene: TRBV4-1
J gene: TRBJ2-2
D gene: -

CDR3 DNA: TGTGCCAGCAGCTTAGGGGGCCATGGAACTGAAGCTTTCTTT
CDR3 protein: CASSLGGHGTEAFF
clone size: many
V gene: TRBV7-9
J gene: TRBJ1-1
D gene: -

CDR3 DNA: TGTGCCAGCAGTATGCAGGGCCCGAACTATGGCTACACCTTC
CDR3 protein: CASSMQGPNYGYTF
clone size: -
V gene: TRBV6-1
J gene: TRBJ1-2
D gene: -

CDR3 DNA: TGTGCCAGCAGTCTGCTAGCGACCCTTCTGCCGGAGCAGTACTTC
CDR3 protein: CASSLLATLLPEQYF
clone size: many
V gene: TRBV2
J gene: TRBJ2-7
D gene: -

CDR3 DNA: TGCAGCGGGGCCCCTGAAGGGCGGCCATACGAGCAGTACTTC
CDR3 protein: CSGAPEGRPYEQYF
clone size: many
V gene: TRBV29-1
J gene: TRBJ2-7
D gene: -

CDR3 DNA: TGCAGTGCTAGAGATAGGGAGGGGTATAGTGGCTACACCTTC
CDR3 protein: CSARDREGYSGYTF
clone size: many
V gene: TRBV20-1
J gene: TRBJ1-2
D gene: -

CDR3 DNA: TGTGCCAGCACCAGGTCCTTCGGCGGGGAGCTGTTTTTT
CDR3 protein: CASTRSFGGELFF
clone size: many
V gene: TRBV9
J gene: TRBJ2-2
D gene: -

CDR3 DNA: TGCAGCGTTGTTCGGACTAGCGGGAGTGCAGATACGCAGTATTTT
CDR3 protein: CSVVRTSGSADTQYF
clone size: many
V gene: TRBV29-1
J gene: TRBJ2-3
D gene: TRBD2

CDR3 DNA: TGTGCCAGCAGCTTCGCGACAGATGAGCAGTTCTTC
CDR3 protein: CASSFATDEQFF
clone size: -
V gene: TRBV7-9
J gene: TRBJ2-1
D gene: -

CDR3 DNA: TGTGCCAGCAGCTTAGGGTCCGACAGTGTAAACATTCAGTACTTC
CDR3 protein: CASSLGSDSVNIQYF
clone size: many
V gene: TRBV7-9
J gene: TRBJ2-4
D gene: -

CDR3 DNA: TGCAGTGCGATAGCGGGAGACAGCTACGAGCAGTACTTC
CDR3 protein: CSAIAGDSYEQYF
clone size: many
V gene: TRBV20-1
J gene: TRBJ2-7
D gene: TRBD2

CDR3 DNA: TGTGCCAACAGCTTGTTCGACAGGGGCCCTCCGAACACTGAAGCTTTCTTT
CDR3 protein: CANSLFDRGPPNTEAFF
clone size: many
V gene: TRBV5-6
J gene: TRBJ1-1
D gene: TRBD1

CDR3 DNA: TGTGCCAGCAGCGGTAGGGAAGCCCCAGAGACCCAGTACTTC
CDR3 protein: CASSGREAPETQYF
clone size: many
V gene: TRBV7-8
J gene: TRBJ2-5
D gene: -

CDR3 DNA: TGTGCCATGCAGGACGGTGGGGGAAACACCATATATTTT
CDR3 protein: CAMQDGGGNTIYF
clone size: many
V gene: TRBV10-3
J gene: TRBJ1-3
D gene: -

CDR3 DNA: TGCGCCAGCAGTCGGGATAGCGGGAGAGGAGATGAGCAGTTCTTC
CDR3 protein: CASSRDSGRGDEQFF
clone size: many
V gene: TRBV5-1
J gene: TRBJ2-1
D gene: TRBD2

CDR3 DNA: TGCGCCAGCAGCCAAGATTTAGGGACTAGCGCAGTCAATGAGCAGTTCTTC
CDR3 protein: CASSQDLGTSAVNEQFF
clone size: many
V gene: TRBV4-3
J gene: TRBJ2-1
D gene: TRBD2

CDR3 DNA: TGCGCCAGCAGCTTGGAGACATTCTACGAGCAGTACTTC
CDR3 protein: CASSLETFYEQYF
clone size: many
V gene: TRBV5-1
J gene: TRBJ2-7
D gene: -

CDR3 DNA: TGTGCCAGCAGCTTTTGGACAGGCACAAATAGAGGGGGGCAGCCCCAGCATTTT
CDR3 protein: CASSFWTGTNRGGQPQHF
clone size: many
V gene: TRBV7-9
J gene: TRBJ1-5
D gene: TRBD1

CDR3 DNA: TGCAGTGCTAGAGTCGGGACTAGCGGGAGCGATGAGCAGTTCTTC
CDR3 protein: CSARVGTSGSDEQFF
clone size: many
V gene: TRBV20-1
J gene: TRBJ2-1
D gene: TRBD2

CDR3 DNA: TGTGCCAGCAGCTTAGGGACTAGCTATGGAGATACGCAGTATTTT
CDR3 protein: CASSLGTSYGDTQYF
clone size: many
V gene: TRBV5-6
J gene: TRBJ2-3
D gene: TRBD2

CDR3 DNA: TGCGCCAGCAGCTTGGTAGGCGGTCTCATGAACACTGAAGCTTTCTTT
CDR3 protein: CASSLVGGLMNTEAFF
clone size: many
V gene: TRBV5-1
J gene: TRBJ1-1
D gene: -

CDR3 DNA: TGTGCCAGCAGCGCCGCCGGACCAAGGGCCAATGAGCAGTTCTTC
CDR3 protein: CASSAAGPRANEQFF
clone size: few
V gene: TRBV7-9
J gene: TRBJ2-1
D gene: -

CDR3 DNA: TGCAGTGCTAGAGCGACAGCCTGGGAGGCTTTCTTT
CDR3 protein: CSARATAWEAFF
clone size: many
V gene: TRBV20-1
J gene: TRBJ1-1
D gene: -

CDR3 DNA: TGTGCCAGCAGTCCTGAGAAGATCTTCTCCTACGAGCAGTACTTC
CDR3 protein: CASSPEKIFSYEQYF
clone size: few
V gene: TRBV6-2/TRBV6-3
J gene: TRBJ2-7
D gene: -

CDR3 DNA: TGTGCCAGCCAAAAACAGGGGGCCACTGAAAAACTGTTTTTT
CDR3 protein: CASQKQGATEKLFF
clone size: many
V gene: TRBV6-5
J gene: TRBJ1-4
D gene: TRBD1

CDR3 DNA: TGTGCCACCAGAGTAGCGGGAGTTTGGGAGCAGTTCTTC
CDR3 protein: CATRVAGVWEQFF
clone size: many
V gene: TRBV15
J gene: TRBJ2-1
D gene: TRBD2